A single sample is the source of the 15 T cell receptor beta chains below, sequenced in a study of blood T cell repertoires in COVID-19. The data were produced by immunoSEQ multiplex PCR, yet TCRdb's version contains in-frame clones alone and is incomplete. The sample records 55,000 to 60,000 clones, about 75% being singletons. Material for sequencing was peripheral blood. The receptors come from a man aged 50 to 60 with active or convalescent COVID-19.

This sequence joins TRBV15 and TRBJ2-2; weak D call: TRBD1 (5 bases). CDR3 size: 15 residues. Trimming stripped 0 bases from V and 4 bases from J, with 9 bases between. CDR1 and CDR2 (germline): LNHNV, YYDKDF (reference sequence). CDR3 DNA sequence: TGTGCCACCAGCAGAGATCTTAGGGGCACCGGGGAGCTGTTTTTT. It encodes CATSRDLRGTGELFF.

The J gene is TRBJ2-7, the V gene TRBV6-5; 7 bases agree with TRBD1. From germline, CDR1 is MNHEY and CDR2 SVGAGI. The CDR3 is 13 residues long. Germline trimming cut 8 bases from V and 6 bases from J; bases unmatched to any gene: 10. The CDR3: CASGKQGNVEQYF. For the CDR3, the DNA is TGTGCCAGCGGAAAACAGGGGAACGTCGAGCAGTACTTC.

This clone was picked up one time. This chain connects TRBV5-1 to TRBJ1-6; D uncertain. Per germline, CDR1 SGHRS and CDR2 YFSETQ. Trimming left V 4 bases short and J 9 bases short, with 11 bases between. This CDR3 has 13 amino acids. CDR3 bases: TGCGCCAGCAGCGAAAATCCGGGTTCACCCCTCCACTTT. It encodes CASSENPGSPLHF.

The chain recombines TRBV15 with TRBJ2-1; 11 bases map to TRBD2. The CDR3 loop spans 16 amino acids. V gave up 2 bases and J gave up 2 bases; unmatched junction bases: 2. CDR1 is LNHNV and CDR2 is YYDKDF in the germline V gene (reference sequence). The CDR3 loop reads CATSRQLAGAYNEQFF. CDR3 DNA: TGTGCCACCAGCAGACAACTAGCGGGAGCCTACAATGAGCAGTTCTTC.

V usage is TRBV19 and J usage is TRBJ2-7; 7 bases agree with TRBD2. Unmatched junction bases numbered 10, after V lost 8 bases and J lost 3 bases. Germline-derived CDR1 and CDR2 are LNHDA and SQIVND (reference sequence). CDR3 length: 14 amino acids. CDR3 loop: CASSTLGGDYEQYF. The CDR3 DNA sequence: TGTGCCAGTTCCACACTGGGGGGGGACTACGAGCAGTACTTC.

The rearrangement uses TRBV19 and TRBJ2-7; D remains unclear. The CDR3 spans 14 residues. CDR1 and CDR2 from the germline V gene are LNHDA and SQIVND (reference sequence). V was cut by 3 bases and J by 7 bases, with 16 bases left in between. As DNA, the CDR3 is TGTGCCAGTAGTATTCGGGTTTTAGGAAAGGAGCAGTACTTC. It specifies CASSIRVLGKEQYF.

The chain recombines TRBV19 with TRBJ2-5; TRBD2 agrees at 8 bases. The CDR3 sequence is 16 residues long. Trimming cost V 4 bases and J 5 bases; bases outside gene matches: 12. Germline lookup yields CDR1 LNHDA and CDR2 SQIVND (reference sequence). The CDR3 loop reads CASSKLAEPAGETQYF. Here the CDR3 DNA reads TGTGCCAGTAGTAAACTAGCGGAGCCCGCGGGGGAGACCCAGTACTTC.

The rearrangement links TRBV4-1 to TRBJ2-1, with D perhaps matching TRBD2 (6 bases). The ends were cut back, 9 bases at V and 3 bases at J, with 9 bases in the middle. Germline CDR1 MGHRA, CDR2 YSYEKL. This CDR3 comprises 12 residues. CDR3 nucleotides: TGCGCCAGTTCGCGGGACTACAATGAGCAGTTCTTC. Translating gives CASSRDYNEQFF.

V is TRBV12-5 and J is TRBJ1-1; maybe TRBD1 (5 bases). In germline, CDR1 is LGHNT, CDR2 FRNRAP. Trimming took off 5 bases at V and 7 bases at J, with 14 bases between the two ends. The CDR3 loop spans 13 amino acids. This CDR3 is CASGTTERGEAFF. In DNA form, the CDR3 reads TGTGCTAGTGGTACCACCGAAAGGGGTGAAGCTTTCTTT.

The rearrangement uses TRBV7-2 and TRBJ1-6, with 10 bases lining up with TRBD1. Trimming took 4 bases from V and 9 from J; bases not matched to a gene: 6. Germline CDR1 reads SGHTA; CDR2 reads FQGNSA. This CDR3 comprises 15 residues. The CDR3 here is CASSSWTGGSSPLHF. Here the CDR3 DNA reads TGTGCCAGCAGCTCCTGGACAGGGGGGTCTTCACCCCTCCACTTT.

The rearrangement uses TRBV18 and TRBJ2-3; 10 bases map to TRBD2. This CDR3 has 16 amino acids. The germline CDR1 and CDR2 sequences are KGHSH and LQKENI. The trim removed 0 bases at V and 7 bases at J, leaving 7 bases unmatched. The CDR3 DNA sequence: TGTGCCAGCTCACCACCGCAGCGGGAGGGCCACAATACGCAGTATTTT. This codes for CASSPPQREGHNTQYF.

V is TRBV19 and J is TRBJ1-2; the D is unclear. V lost 0 bases and J lost 2, with 4 bases in between. This CDR3 has 13 amino acids. CDR1 and CDR2 from the germline V gene are LNHDA and SQIVND (reference sequence). CDR3 loop: CASSIDGNYGYTF. For the CDR3, the DNA is TGTGCCAGTAGTATAGACGGGAACTATGGCTACACCTTC.

The rearrangement joins TRBV27 to TRBJ1-2; possible D gene TRBD1, 5 bases. Germline V CDR1 and CDR2: MNHEY, SMNVEV (reference sequence). V was cut by 6 bases and J by 8 bases, with 19 bases left in between. This CDR3 contains 14 residues. The CDR3 DNA sequence: TGTGCCAGCAGACGCTCGGGGGAAGGAGGCGGCTACACCTTC. This codes for CASRRSGEGGGYTF.

The chain's CDR3 is CASSESRDTGEQYF. DNA of the CDR3: TGCGCCAGCAGTGAGTCGAGGGACACTGGGGAGCAGTACTTC. The chain employs TRBV10-1 and TRBJ2-7; D is perhaps TRBD1 (6 bases). Trimming shortened V by 0 bases and J by 7 bases, and 13 bases separated the two germline ends. This CDR3 contains 14 residues. The V gene's germline CDR1 is WNHNN and CDR2 SYGVQD (reference sequence).

The table lists this clone with a few counts. The chain has TRBV28 and TRBJ1-5, with TRBD1 matching over 7 bases. The CDR3 is 14 residues long. Germline assignment: CDR1 MDHEN and CDR2 SYDVKM. Trimming cost V 3 bases and J 4 bases; bases outside gene matches: 3. CDR3 region: CASSFTGANQPQHF. The CDR3 DNA sequence: TGTGCCAGCAGTTTTACAGGGGCAAATCAGCCCCAGCATTTT.